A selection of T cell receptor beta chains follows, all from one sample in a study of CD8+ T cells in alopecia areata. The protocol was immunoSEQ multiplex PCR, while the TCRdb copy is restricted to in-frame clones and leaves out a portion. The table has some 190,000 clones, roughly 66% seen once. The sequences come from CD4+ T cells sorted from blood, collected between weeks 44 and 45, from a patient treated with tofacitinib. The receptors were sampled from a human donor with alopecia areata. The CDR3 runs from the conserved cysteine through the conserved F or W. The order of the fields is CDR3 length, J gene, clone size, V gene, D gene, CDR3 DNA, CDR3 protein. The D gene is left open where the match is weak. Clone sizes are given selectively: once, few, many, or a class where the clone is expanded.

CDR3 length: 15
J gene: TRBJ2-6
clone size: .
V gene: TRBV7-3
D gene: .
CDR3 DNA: TGTGCCAGCAGCCATGGTAGCTCTGGGGCCAACGTCCTGACTTTC
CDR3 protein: CASSHGSSGANVLTF

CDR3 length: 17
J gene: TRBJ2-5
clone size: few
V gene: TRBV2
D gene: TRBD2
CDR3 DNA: TGTGCCAGCAGGGATGAACTAGCGGGGGGTTTCCAAGAGACCCAGTACTTC
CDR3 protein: CASRDELAGGFQETQYF

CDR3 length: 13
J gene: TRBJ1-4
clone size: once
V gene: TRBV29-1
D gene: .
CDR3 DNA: TGCAGCGTTATTGGGACCCGGGGAGAAAAACTGTTTTTT
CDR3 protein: CSVIGTRGEKLFF

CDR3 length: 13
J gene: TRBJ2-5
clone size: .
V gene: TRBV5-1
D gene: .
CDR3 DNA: TGCGCCAGCAGCGACACAACCCAAGAGACCCAGTACTTC
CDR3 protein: CASSDTTQETQYF

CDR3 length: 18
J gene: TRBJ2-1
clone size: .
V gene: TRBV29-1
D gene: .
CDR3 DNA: TGCAGCGTTGAAGATCTGGGGAGGGGGACACGTTTGGGCAATGAGCAGTTCTTC
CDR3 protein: CSVEDLGRGTRLGNEQFF

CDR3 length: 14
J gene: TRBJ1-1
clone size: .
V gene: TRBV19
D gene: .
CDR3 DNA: TGTGCCAGTAGTATGAAACGAGGGGAAACTGAAGCTTTCTTT
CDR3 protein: CASSMKRGETEAFF

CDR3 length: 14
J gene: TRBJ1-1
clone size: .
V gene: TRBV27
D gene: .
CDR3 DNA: TGTGCCAGCAGGCGGGCAGGGTCGAACACTGAAGCTTTCTTT
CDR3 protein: CASRRAGSNTEAFF

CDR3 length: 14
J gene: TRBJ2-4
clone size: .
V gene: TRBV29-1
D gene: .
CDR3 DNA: TGCAGCGCCACCCTCGGACGAGCCAAAAACATTCAGTACTTC
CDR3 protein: CSATLGRAKNIQYF

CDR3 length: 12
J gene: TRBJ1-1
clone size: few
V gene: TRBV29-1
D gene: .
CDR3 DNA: TGCAGCGTTGCGTGGGAGAACACTGAAGCTTTCTTT
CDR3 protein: CSVAWENTEAFF

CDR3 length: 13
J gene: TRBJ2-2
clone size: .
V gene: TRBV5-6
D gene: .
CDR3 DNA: TGTGCCAGCAGCTTGGCGAATATCGGGGAGCTGTTTTTT
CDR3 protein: CASSLANIGELFF

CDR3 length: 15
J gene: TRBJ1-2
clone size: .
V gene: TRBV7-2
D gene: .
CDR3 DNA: TGTGCCAGCAGCTTAGATCCGGGGGGCGGCTATGGCTACACCTTC
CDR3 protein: CASSLDPGGGYGYTF

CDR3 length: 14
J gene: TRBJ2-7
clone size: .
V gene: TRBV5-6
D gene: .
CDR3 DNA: TGTGCCAGCAGCTCATGGGGGGCCTCCTACGAGCAGTACTTC
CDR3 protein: CASSSWGASYEQYF

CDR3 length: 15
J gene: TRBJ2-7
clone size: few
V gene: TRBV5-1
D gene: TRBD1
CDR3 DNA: TGCGCCAGCAGCTTGGCCGGGACAGGTGCCTACGAGCAGTACTTC
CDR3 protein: CASSLAGTGAYEQYF

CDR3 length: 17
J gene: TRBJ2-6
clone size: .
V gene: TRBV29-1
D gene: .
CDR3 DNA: TGCAGCGTTTTCGTTTTCGGCGGAGGTTCTGGGGCCAACGTCCTGACTTTC
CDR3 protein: CSVFVFGGGSGANVLTF

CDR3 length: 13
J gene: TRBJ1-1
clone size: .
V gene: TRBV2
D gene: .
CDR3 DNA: TGTGCCAGCAGTGGCGAAATAACCTATGAAGCTTTCTTT
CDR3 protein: CASSGEITYEAFF

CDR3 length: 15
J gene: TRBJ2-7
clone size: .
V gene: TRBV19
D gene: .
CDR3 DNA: TGTGCCAGTAGTATAGCGGGGCAGGCAAACTACGAGCAGTACTTC
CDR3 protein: CASSIAGQANYEQYF

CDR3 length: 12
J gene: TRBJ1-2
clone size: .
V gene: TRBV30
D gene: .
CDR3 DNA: TGTGCCTGGAGTCCCCAGGGAAGTGGCTACACCTTC
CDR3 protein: CAWSPQGSGYTF

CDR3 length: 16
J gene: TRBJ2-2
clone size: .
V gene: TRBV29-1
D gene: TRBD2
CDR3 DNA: TGCAGCGTTGTAGGTAGCGGGGGGTTGAACACCGGGGAGCTGTTTTTT
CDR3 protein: CSVVGSGGLNTGELFF

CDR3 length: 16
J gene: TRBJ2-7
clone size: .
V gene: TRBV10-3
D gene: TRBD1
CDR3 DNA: TGTGCCATCAGTGAGTTTATGGGGACAGGGGGCCACGAGCAGTACTTC
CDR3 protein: CAISEFMGTGGHEQYF

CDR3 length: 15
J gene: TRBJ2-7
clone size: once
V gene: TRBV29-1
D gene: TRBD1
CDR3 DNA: TGCACCCTGGCCCCGACAGGGCTATTGACGTACGAGCAGTACTTC
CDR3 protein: CTLAPTGLLTYEQYF

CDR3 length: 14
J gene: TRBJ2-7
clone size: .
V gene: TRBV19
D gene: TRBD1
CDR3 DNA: TGTGCCAGTCGGGGTATGGGACAGGGATACGAGCAGTACTTC
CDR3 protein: CASRGMGQGYEQYF

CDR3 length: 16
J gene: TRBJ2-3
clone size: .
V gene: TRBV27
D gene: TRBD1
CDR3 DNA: TGTGCCAGCAGTGTAAAGGGACAGGGCGGTACAGATACGCAGTATTTT
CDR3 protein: CASSVKGQGGTDTQYF

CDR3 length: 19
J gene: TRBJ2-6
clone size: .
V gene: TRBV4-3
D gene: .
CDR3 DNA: TGCGCCAGCAGCCAAGATTCCGGGGGGCAGAGCTCTGGGGCCAACGTCCTGACTTTC
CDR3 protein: CASSQDSGGQSSGANVLTF

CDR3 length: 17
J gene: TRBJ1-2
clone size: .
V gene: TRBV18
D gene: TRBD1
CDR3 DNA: TGTGCCAGCTCACCTCAAGAACAGGGGGCGCGTAGCTATGGCTACACCTTC
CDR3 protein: CASSPQEQGARSYGYTF

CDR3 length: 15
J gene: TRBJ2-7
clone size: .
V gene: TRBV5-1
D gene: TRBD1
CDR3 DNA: TGCGCCAGCAGCTTCGATGGGACAGGGATGTACGAGCAGTACTTC
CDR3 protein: CASSFDGTGMYEQYF

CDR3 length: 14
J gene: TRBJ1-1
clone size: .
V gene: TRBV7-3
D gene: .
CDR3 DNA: TGTGCCAGCAGCCGACAGTTGGGGGCCACTGAAGCTTTCTTT
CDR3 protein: CASSRQLGATEAFF

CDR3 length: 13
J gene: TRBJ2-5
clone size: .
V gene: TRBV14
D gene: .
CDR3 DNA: TGTGCCAGCAGCCAACAATATCAGGAGACCCAGTACTTC
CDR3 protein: CASSQQYQETQYF

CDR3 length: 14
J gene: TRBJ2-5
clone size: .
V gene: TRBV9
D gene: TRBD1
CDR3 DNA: TGTGCCAGCAGCGTTATGACAGGGATGGAGACCCAGTACTTC
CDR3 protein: CASSVMTGMETQYF

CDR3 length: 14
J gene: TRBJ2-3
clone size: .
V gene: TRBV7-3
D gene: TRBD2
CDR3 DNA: TGTGCCAGCAGCTCGCGGGGGGGCACAGATACGCAGTATTTT
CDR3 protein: CASSSRGGTDTQYF

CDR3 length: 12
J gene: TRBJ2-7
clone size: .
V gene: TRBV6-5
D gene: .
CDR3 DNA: TGTGCCAGCAGTTACTCAGGAGGCGAGCAGTACTTC
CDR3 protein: CASSYSGGEQYF

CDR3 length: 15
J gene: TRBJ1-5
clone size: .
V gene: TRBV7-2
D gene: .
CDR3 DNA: TGTGCCAGCAGCTTAATAGTAGGGTGGGATCAGCCCCAGCATTTT
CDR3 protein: CASSLIVGWDQPQHF

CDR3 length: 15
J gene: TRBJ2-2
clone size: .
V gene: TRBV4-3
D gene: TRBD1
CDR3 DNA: TGCGCCAGCAGCCAAGGTGACAGGGCCGTCGGGGAGCTGTTTTTT
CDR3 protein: CASSQGDRAVGELFF

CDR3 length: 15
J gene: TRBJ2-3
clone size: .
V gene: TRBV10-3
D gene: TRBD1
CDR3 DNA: TGTGCCATCAGTGGGGACAGGGAGTACACAGATACGCAGTATTTT
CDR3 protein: CAISGDREYTDTQYF

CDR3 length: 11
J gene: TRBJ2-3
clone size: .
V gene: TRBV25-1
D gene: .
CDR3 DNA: TGTGCCAGCAGTGAAGGGGGACCACAGTATTTT
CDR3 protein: CASSEGGPQYF

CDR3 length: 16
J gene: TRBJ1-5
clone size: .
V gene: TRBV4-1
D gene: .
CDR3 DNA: TGCGCCAGCAGCCAAGATTCCGGGTATAGCAATCAGCCCCAGCATTTT
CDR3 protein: CASSQDSGYSNQPQHF

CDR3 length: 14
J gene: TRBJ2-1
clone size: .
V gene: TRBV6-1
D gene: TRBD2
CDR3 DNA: TGTGCCAGCCACCGGGGGGGCTCCTACAATGAGCAGTTCTTC
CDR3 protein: CASHRGGSYNEQFF

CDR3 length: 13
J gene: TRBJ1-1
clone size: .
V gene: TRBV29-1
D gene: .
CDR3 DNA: TGCAGCGTTGAACGACGGATGAACACTGAAGCTTTCTTT
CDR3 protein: CSVERRMNTEAFF

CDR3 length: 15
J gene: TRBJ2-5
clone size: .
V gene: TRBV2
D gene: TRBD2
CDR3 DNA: TGTGCCAGCAGTGCCAGCGGGGTTCCCCAAGAGACCCAGTACTTC
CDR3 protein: CASSASGVPQETQYF

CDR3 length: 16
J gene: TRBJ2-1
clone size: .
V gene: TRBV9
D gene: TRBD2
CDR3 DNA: TGTGCCAGCACTACGGGGACTAGCGGTCACTTCAATGAGCAGTTCTTC
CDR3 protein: CASTTGTSGHFNEQFF

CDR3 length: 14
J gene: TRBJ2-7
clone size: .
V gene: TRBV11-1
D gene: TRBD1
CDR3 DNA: TGTGCCAGCAGCTTAGGGGACAGGGGCGACGAGCAGTACTTC
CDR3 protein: CASSLGDRGDEQYF

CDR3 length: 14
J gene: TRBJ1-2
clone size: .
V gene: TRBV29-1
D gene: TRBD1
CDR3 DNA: TGCAGCGTTGAAGAAAGGGGGCCCTACTATGGCTACACCTTC
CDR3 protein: CSVEERGPYYGYTF

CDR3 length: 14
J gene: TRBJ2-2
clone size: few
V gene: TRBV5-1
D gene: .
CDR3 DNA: TGCGCCAGCAGCACGACAGGGAACACCGGGGAGCTGTTTTTT
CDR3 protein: CASSTTGNTGELFF

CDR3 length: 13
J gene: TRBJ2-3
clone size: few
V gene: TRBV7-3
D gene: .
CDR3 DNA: TGTGCCAGCAGCTTAAAAATAACAGATACGCAGTATTTT
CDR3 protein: CASSLKITDTQYF

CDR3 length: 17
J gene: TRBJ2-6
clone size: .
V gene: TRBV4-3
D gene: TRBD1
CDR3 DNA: TGCGCCAGCGGGGTACAGGGGTTCGGGACTGGGGCCAACGTCCTGACTTTC
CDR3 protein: CASGVQGFGTGANVLTF

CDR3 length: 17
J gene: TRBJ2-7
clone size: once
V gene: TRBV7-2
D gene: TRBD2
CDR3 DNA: TGTGCCAGCAGCCCACCCTTAGGGCGGGGGGGCGAGCTCGAGCAGTACTTC
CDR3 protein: CASSPPLGRGGELEQYF

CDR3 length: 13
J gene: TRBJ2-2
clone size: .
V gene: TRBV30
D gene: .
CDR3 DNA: TGTGCCTGGAGTAAGGGGGGTCCCGGGGAGCTGTTTTTT
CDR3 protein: CAWSKGGPGELFF

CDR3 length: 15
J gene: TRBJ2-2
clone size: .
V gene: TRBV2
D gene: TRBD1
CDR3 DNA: TGTGCCAGCAGTGAGACAGGGGGCAACACCGGGGAGCTGTTTTTT
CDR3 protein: CASSETGGNTGELFF

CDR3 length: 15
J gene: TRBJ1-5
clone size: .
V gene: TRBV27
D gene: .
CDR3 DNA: TGTGCCAGCAGCAACTCGGGGATATCCTATCAGCCCCAGCATTTT
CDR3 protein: CASSNSGISYQPQHF